The clone carrying this T cell receptor (beta chain) was seen only a few times. What it binds is not known. Reverse transcription of all isolated RNA meant that expressed TCRB transcripts were sequenced. Each sample of naive, central memory or regulatory T cells had, on average, roughly 3.4 million reads. Assay used: immunoSEQ multiplex PCR; TCRdb lists only in-frame clones, some missing. In the table there are some 400,000 clones, about 14% of which are singletons. This sample stems from a study of beta chain features in type 1 diabetes. J was trimmed by 7 bases and V by 5 bases; bases with no gene match: 5. The CDR3 loop spans 14 amino acids. From germline, CDR1 is SNHLY and CDR2 FYNNEI. Study-wide points: Type 1 diabetes patients had moderately but significantly shorter TCRB CDR3s in all four CD4+ subsets. In the patient group, naive, central memory and Treg TCRB repertoires seemed more alike than in the healthy donor group.

The chain carries TRBV2 and TRBJ2-1; TRBD1 aligns across 10 bases. The sample comprised naive CD4+ T cells from blood. The TCR sequence derives from a woman between 18 and 29 years old in good health. The CDR3 region is CASSSDRGGNEQFF. The CDR3 DNA follows: TGTGCCAGCAGTTCGGACAGGGGGGGAAATGAGCAGTTCTTC.